This TCR beta chain is drawn from a study of blood T cell repertoires in COVID-19 (dated by TCRdb to the early 2020s). Describing the broader study: Samples from collaborators originated in the United States, Italy and Spain and spanned both the acute and convalescent phases of COVID-19. The prospective study material was composed of cDNA or gDNA derived from T cells, B-cell-depleted T cells, or PBMCs. Subjects who had been exposed to COVID-19, were actively infected with it, or had recovered from it provided the deeply sampled blood TCRbeta repertoires that made up the dataset. The repertoires were released in a freely available public database intended as a resource for research on the immune response to SARS-CoV-2. The samples were drawn from the first 160 participants of the ongoing ImmuneRACE study and from roughly 1,300 subjects provided by 6 global collaborators. The sample metadata nearly always contained a de-identified subject ID, COVID-19 status, age in years and sex. Where available, HLA class I and class II types were obtained from metadata supplied by the sample provider rather than from assay-based typing.

TCRbeta CDR3 regions were amplified from genomic DNA by means of the immunoSEQ Assay, a bias-controlled multiplex PCR. The published analysis was carried out like this. Within the assay, amplification of reference gene primers was used to estimate how many nucleated cells each sample contained. To quantify the absolute abundance of each unique TCRbeta CDR3 rearrangement, sequence reads were collapsed and filtered. For each sample, productive Simpson clonality was calculated as the square root of Simpson's diversity index over productive rearrangements. TCRdb's version of the immuneACCESS table is confined to in-frame rearrangements and falls short of the full clone set. An unresolved V gene accounts for under half of the shortfall where checked; the remainder is of unknown origin. That table gives V, J and clone size, and the DNA gave D and trimming. This sample has 97,000 or so clones in its table, and 82% of those were observed once. The biggest ten clones account for under 13% of the sample.

Whole blood was collected in K2EDTA tubes by collaborating institutions according to the institutions' own protocols. For TCRbeta analysis, collaborators shipped samples in one of three forms: frozen whole blood, isolated PBMCs, or DNA extracted from either of those sample types. On this clone itself: The antigen it binds to is not known. Per-base quality was not reported, and no clone a single base away is much larger than it.

On the study overall, not on this receptor specifically: The amount of clinical and demographic metadata varied by source and participant and was provided uncurated.

The sample taken for sequencing was peripheral blood. This TCR came from a man in his 70s with active or convalescent COVID-19.

The DNA sequence follows: TGTGCCAGCAGTTACGGAAGACAGGGGTCCACTGAAGCTTTCTTT. The resulting protein is CASSYGRQGSTEAFF. The V and J segments used are TRBV6-5 and TRBJ1-1; 8 central bases correspond to TRBD1. CDR1 and CDR2, per the germline V gene, are MNHEY and SVGAGI. At the junction V is shortened by 2 bases and J by 4 bases; bases outside the gene matches: 6. Reading from cysteine to phenylalanine, the CDR3 counts 15 amino acids. Just CDR3 DNA is preserved here, 45 bases in frame from base 1.